The entry below describes one TCR beta chain. Germline V CDR1 and CDR2: GTSNPN, SVGIG (reference sequence). The CDR3 is made up of 15 amino acids. Trimming removed 2 bases from V and 5 bases from J, with 16 bases in between. These data come from a study of T cell responses to AZD1222 COVID-19 vaccine. TCRdb's copy holds only in-frame clones and misses some; the assay was immunoSEQ multiplex PCR. The repertoire holds 130,000 or so clones, about 90% seen once, with 2.9% in the top ten. The sequence was obtained from an adult in good health. The specimen was peripheral blood, collected on day 0 of AZD1222 vaccination. This chain joins TRBV30 and TRBJ1-5, with a tentative D call TRBD1 (6 bases). This CDR3 is CAWSPSGRGYQPQHF. The CDR3 DNA follows: TGTGCCTGGAGTCCTTCTGGGAGGGGGTATCAGCCCCAGCATTTT.